This TCR beta chain stems from a study of blood T cell repertoires in COVID-19. Overall study context: Spain, Italy and the United States supplied samples that represented acute and convalescent COVID-19. T cells, B-cell-depleted T cells, or PBMCs provided the cDNA or gDNA that served as material.

The V gene end was trimmed by 5 bases and the J gene end by 3 bases; junction bases not matched to a gene: 8. Germline CDR1 is MNHEY and CDR2 is SVGEGT. The CDR3 totals 16 residues. Original analysis: Nucleated cell number was recorded as an estimate derived from reference gene primer amplification. Libraries were prepared by immunoSEQ multiplex PCR; TCRdb keeps only in-frame clonotypes and omits some of them. V, J and clone size are taken as reported in that table, and D and trimming were inferred from the DNA itself. The sample shows about 26,000 clones, roughly 90% of them seen only once. V and J are TRBV6-2 or TRBV6-3 and TRBJ2-3, with TRBD2 identical over 10 bases. The sequenced material came from peripheral blood. This sequence was found in a human donor in a cohort sampled during active COVID-19. The CDR3 loop reads CASSRPGTSETDTQYF. As DNA, the CDR3 is TGTGCCAGCAGTCGTCCCGGGACTAGCGAGACAGATACGCAGTATTTT.